One sample yielded the 3 T cell receptor beta chains listed below, sequenced in a study of blood T cell repertoires in COVID-19. The protocol was immunoSEQ multiplex PCR, while the TCRdb copy is restricted to in-frame clones and leaves out a portion. The data hold roughly 200,000 clones, with roughly 83% observed a single time. Sequences were obtained from PBMCs or T cells enriched from blood (not recorded which). Every receptor here comes from a man between 35 and 55 years old with acute COVID-19.

The genes are TRBV25-1 and TRBJ1-4; possible D gene TRBD1, 5 bases. This CDR3 is 14 amino acids long. V shed 7 bases and J shed 4 bases, with 13 bases lying between them. From germline, CDR1 is MGHDK and CDR2 SYGVNS. The CDR3 DNA follows: TGTGCCAGCAACCCGGGGGGAGGTAATGAAAAACTGTTTTTT. As protein: CASNPGGGNEKLFF.

Written as DNA, the CDR3 is TGTGCCACCTACCTTTCTGGGGCAGCCCAAGAGACCCAGTACTTC. This translates into CATYLSGAAQETQYF. V and J are TRBV15 and TRBJ2-5, with TRBD1 as a possible D gene (5 bases). The CDR3 is 15 residues long. CDR1 LNHNV and CDR2 YYDKDF come from the germline V gene (reference sequence). Trimming cost V 8 bases and J 1 base, with 17 bases left between them.

The chain has TRBV5-1 and TRBJ2-1; 7 bases are shared with TRBD2. Germline V gene sequence: CDR1 SGHRS, CDR2 YFSETQ. The CDR3 is 12 residues long. Losses at the gene ends were 0 bases for V and 14 bases for J; bases not matched to a gene: 5. Here the CDR3 reads CASSLEGGPKFF. For the CDR3, the DNA is TGCGCCAGCAGCTTGGAGGGAGGGCCCAAGTTCTTC.